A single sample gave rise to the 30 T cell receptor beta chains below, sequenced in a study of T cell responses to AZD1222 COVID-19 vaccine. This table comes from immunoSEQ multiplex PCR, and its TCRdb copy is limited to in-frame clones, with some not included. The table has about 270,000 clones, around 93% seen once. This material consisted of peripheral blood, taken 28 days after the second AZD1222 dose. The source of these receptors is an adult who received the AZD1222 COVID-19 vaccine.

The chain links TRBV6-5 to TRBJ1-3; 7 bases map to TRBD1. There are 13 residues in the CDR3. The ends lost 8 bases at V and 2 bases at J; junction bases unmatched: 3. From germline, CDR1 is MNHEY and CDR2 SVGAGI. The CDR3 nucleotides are TGTGCCAGCCAACAGGGGACTGGAAACACCATATATTTT. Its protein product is CASQQGTGNTIYF.

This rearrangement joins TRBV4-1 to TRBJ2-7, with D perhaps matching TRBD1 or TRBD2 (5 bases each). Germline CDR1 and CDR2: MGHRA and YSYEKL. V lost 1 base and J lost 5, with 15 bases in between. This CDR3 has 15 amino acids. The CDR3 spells CASSQVEVGVHEQYF. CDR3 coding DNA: TGCGCCAGCAGCCAAGTTGAAGTGGGGGTCCACGAGCAGTACTTC.

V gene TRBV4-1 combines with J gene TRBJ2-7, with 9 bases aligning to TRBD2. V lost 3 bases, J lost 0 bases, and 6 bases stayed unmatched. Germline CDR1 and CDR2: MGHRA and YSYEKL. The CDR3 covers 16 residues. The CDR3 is CASSQGRGGSSYEQYF. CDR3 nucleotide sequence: TGCGCCAGCAGCCAGGGGCGGGGGGGGAGCTCCTACGAGCAGTACTTC.

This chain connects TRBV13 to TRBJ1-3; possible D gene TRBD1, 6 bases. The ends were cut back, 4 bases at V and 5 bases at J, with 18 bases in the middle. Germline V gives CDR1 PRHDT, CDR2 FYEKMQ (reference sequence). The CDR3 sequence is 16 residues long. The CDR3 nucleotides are TGTGCCAGCAGCTACGGACAGCCACCCCTAAGAAACACCATATATTTT. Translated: CASSYGQPPLRNTIYF.

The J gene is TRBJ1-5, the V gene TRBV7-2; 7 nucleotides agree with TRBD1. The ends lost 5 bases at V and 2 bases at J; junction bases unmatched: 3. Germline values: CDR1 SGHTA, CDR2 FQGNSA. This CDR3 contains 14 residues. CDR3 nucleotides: TGTGCCAGCAGCATACAGGGGCGCAATCAGCCCCAGCATTTT. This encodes CASSIQGRNQPQHF. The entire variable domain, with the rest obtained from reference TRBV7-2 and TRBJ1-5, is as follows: GAGVSQSPSNKVTEKGKDVELRCDPISGHTALYWYRQSLGQGLEFLIYFQGNSAPDKSGLPSDRFSAERTGGSVSTLTIQRTQQEDSAVYLCASSIQGRNQPQHFGDGTRLSIL.

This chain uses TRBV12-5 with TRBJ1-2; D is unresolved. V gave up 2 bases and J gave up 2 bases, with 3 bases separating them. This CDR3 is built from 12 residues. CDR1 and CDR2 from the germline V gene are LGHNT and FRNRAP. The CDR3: CASGLYNYGYTF. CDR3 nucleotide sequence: TGTGCTAGTGGTTTGTACAACTATGGCTACACCTTC.

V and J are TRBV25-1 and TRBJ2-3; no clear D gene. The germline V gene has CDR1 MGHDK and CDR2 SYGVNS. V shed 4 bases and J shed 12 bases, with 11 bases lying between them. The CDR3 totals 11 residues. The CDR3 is CASSVGWFQYF. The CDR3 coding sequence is TGTGCCAGCAGTGTAGGATGGTTCCAGTATTTT.

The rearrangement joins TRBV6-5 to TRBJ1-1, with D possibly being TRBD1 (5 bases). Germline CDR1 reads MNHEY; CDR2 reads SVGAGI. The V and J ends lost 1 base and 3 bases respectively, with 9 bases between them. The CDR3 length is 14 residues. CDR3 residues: CASSYYEGHTEAFF. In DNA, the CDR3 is TGTGCCAGCAGTTACTACGAGGGGCACACTGAAGCTTTCTTT.

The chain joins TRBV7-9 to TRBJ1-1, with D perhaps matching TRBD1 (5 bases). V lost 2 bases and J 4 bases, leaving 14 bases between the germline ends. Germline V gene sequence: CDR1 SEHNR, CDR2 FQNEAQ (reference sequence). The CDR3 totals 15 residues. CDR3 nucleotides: TGTGCCAGCAGCTTAAAAGGGGAGATTCCCACTGAAGCTTTCTTT. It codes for CASSLKGEIPTEAFF.

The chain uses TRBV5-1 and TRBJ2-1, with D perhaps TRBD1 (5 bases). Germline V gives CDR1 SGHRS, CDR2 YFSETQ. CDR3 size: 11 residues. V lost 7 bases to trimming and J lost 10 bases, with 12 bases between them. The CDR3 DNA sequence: TGCGCCAGCTGGGAACGGACAGAGCAGTTCTTC. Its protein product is CASWERTEQFF. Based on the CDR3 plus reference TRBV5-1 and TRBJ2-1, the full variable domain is KAGVTQTPRYLIKTRGQQVTLSCSPISGHRSVSWYQQTPGQGLQFLFEYFSETQRNKGNFPGRFSGRQFSNSRSEMNVSTLELGDSALYLCASWERTEQFFGPGTRLTVL.

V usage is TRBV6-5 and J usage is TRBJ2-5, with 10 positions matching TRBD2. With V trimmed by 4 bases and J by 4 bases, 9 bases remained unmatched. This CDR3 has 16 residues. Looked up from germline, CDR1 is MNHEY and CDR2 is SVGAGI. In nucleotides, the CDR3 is TGTGCCAGCAGTTCTTTGCCTAGCGGGAGTGGAGAGACCCAGTACTTC. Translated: CASSSLPSGSGETQYF.

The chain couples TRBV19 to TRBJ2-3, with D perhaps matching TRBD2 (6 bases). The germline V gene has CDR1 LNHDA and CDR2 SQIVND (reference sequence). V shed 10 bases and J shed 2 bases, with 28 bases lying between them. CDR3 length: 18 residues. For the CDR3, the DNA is TGTGCCACCGCACCAGGAGGGCGGAATCGACCCAACACAGATACGCAGTATTTT. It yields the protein CATAPGGRNRPNTDTQYF. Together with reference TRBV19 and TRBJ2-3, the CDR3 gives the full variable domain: DGGITQSPKYLFRKEGQNVTLSCEQNLNHDAMYWYRQDPGQGLRLIYYSQIVNDFQKGDIAEGYSVSREKKESFPLTVTSAQKNPTAFYLCATAPGGRNRPNTDTQYFGPGTRLTVL.

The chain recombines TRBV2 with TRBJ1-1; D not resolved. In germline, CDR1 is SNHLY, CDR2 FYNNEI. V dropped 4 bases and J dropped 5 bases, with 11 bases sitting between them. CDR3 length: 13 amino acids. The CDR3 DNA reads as TGTGCCAGCAGTGCCGAGGGATTTACTGAAGCTTTCTTT. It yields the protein CASSAEGFTEAFF.

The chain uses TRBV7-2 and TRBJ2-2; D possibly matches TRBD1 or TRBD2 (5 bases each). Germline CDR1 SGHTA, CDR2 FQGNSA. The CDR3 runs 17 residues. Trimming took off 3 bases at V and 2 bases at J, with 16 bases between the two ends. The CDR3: CASSFRGANLNTGELFF. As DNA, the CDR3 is TGTGCCAGCAGCTTCAGAGGGGCTAACCTTAACACCGGGGAGCTGTTTTTT.

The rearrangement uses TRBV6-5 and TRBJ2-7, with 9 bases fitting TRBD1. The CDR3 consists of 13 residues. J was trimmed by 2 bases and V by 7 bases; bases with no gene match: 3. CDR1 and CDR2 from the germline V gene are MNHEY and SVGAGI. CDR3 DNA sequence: TGTGCCAGCACAGACAGGGGGACCTACGAGCAGTACTTC. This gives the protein CASTDRGTYEQYF.

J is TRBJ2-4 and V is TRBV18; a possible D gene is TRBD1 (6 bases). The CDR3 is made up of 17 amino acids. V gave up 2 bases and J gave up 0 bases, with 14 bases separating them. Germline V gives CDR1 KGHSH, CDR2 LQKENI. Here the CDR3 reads CASSPNPGQLAKNIQYF. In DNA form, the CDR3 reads TGTGCCAGCTCACCAAATCCCGGACAGCTAGCCAAAAACATTCAGTACTTC. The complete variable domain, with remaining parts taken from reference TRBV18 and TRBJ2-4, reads NAGVMQNPRHLVRRRGQEARLRCSPMKGHSHVYWYRQLPEEGLKFMVYLQKENIIDESGMPKERFSAEFPKEGPSILRIQQVVRGDSAAYFCASSPNPGQLAKNIQYFGAGTRLSVL.

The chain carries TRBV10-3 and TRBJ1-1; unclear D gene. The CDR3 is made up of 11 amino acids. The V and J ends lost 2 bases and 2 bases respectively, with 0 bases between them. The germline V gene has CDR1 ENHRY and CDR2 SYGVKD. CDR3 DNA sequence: TGTGCCATCAGTGAGAACACTGAAGCTTTCTTT. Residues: CAISENTEAFF.

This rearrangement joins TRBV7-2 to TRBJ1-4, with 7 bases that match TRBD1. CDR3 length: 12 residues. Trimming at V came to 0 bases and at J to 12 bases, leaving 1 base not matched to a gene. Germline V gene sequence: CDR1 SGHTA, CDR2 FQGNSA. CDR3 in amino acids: CASSLARGQLFF. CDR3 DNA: TGTGCCAGCAGCTTAGCGAGGGGGCAACTGTTTTTT.

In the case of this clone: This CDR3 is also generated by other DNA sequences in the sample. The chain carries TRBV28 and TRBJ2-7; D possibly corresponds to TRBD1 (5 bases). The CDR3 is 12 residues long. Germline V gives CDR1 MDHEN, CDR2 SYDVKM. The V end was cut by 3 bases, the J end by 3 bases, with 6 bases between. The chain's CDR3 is CASSLGLYEQYF. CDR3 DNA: TGTGCCAGCAGTTTGGGGCTCTACGAGCAGTACTTC. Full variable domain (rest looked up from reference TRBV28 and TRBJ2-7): DVKVTQSSRYLVKRTGEKVFLECVQDMDHENMFWYRQDPGLGLRLIYFSYDVKMKEKGDIPEGYSVSREKKERFSLILESASTNQTSMYLCASSLGLYEQYFGPGTRLTVT.

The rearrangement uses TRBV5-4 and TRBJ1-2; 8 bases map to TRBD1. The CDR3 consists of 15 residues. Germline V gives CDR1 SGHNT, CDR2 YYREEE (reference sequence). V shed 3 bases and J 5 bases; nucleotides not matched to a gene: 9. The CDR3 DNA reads TGTGCCAGCAGCTCCCAGGGGGCGAAGGGATATGGCTACACCTTC. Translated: CASSSQGAKGYGYTF. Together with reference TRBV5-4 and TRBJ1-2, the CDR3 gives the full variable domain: ETGVTQSPTHLIKTRGQQVTLRCSSQSGHNTVSWYQQALGQGPQFIFQYYREEENGRGNFPPRFSGLQFPNYSSELNVNALELDDSALYLCASSSQGAKGYGYTFGSGTRLTVV.

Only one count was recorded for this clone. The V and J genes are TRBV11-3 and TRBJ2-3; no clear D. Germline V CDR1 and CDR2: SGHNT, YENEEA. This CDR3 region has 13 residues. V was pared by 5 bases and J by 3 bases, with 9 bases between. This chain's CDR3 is CASSGRITDTQYF. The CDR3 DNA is TGTGCCAGCAGCGGGCGGATTACAGATACGCAGTATTTT.

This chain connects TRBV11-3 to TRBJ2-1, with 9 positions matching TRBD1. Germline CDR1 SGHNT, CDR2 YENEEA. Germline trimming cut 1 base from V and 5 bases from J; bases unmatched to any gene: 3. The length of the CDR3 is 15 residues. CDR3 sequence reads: CASSLGQGGNNEQFF. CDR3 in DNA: TGTGCCAGCAGCTTAGGACAGGGGGGAAACAATGAGCAGTTCTTC.

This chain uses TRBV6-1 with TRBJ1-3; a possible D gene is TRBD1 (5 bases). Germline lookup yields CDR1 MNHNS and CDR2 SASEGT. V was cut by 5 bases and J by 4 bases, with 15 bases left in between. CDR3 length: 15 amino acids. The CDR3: CASSPGTAGGNTIYF. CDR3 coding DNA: TGTGCCAGCAGTCCTGGGACGGCTGGAGGAAACACCATATATTTT.

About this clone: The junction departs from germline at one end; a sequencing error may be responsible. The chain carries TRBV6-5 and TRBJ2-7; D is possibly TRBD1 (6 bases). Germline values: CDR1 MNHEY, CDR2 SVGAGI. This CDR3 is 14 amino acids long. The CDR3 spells CASSYSGRQVHQVF. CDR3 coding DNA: TGTGCCAGCAGTTACTCGGGGAGACAGGTACATCAGGTGTTC.

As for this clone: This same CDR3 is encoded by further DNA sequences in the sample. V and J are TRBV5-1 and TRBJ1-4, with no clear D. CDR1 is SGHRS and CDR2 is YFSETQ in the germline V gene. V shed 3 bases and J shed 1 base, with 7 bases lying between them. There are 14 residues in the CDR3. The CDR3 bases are TGCGCCAGCAGCTCCGCGGGAACTAATGAAAAACTGTTTTTT. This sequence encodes CASSSAGTNEKLFF.

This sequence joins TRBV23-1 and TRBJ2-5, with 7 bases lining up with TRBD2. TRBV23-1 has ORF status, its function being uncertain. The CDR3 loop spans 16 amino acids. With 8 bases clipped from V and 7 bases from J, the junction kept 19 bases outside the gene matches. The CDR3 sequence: CASGPRGAGPGGTQYF. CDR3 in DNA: TGCGCCAGCGGACCCCGTGGGGCAGGGCCGGGAGGGACCCAGTACTTC.

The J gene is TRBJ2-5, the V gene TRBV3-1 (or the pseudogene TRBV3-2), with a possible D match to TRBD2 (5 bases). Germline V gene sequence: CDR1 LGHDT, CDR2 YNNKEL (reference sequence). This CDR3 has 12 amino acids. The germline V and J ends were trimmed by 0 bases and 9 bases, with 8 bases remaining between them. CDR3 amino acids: CASSQEHGAQYF. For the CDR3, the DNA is TGTGCCAGCAGCCAAGAGCACGGGGCCCAGTACTTC.

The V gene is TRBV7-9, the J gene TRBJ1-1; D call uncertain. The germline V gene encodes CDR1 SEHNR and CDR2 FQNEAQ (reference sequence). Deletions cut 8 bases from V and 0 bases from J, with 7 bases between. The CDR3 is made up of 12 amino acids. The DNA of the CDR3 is TGTGCCAGCGGTGGCCTGAACACTGAAGCTTTCTTT. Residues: CASGGLNTEAFF.

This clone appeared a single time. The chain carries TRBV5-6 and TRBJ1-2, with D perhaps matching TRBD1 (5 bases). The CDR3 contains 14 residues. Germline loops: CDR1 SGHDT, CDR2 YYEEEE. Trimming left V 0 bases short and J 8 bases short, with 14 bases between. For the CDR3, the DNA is TGTGCCAGCAGCTTGGCGGGGGGTAGCCGGGGCTACACCTTC. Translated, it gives CASSLAGGSRGYTF. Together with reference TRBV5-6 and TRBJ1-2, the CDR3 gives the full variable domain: DAGVTQSPTHLIKTRGQQVTLRCSPKSGHDTVSWYQQALGQGPQFIFQYYEEEERQRGNFPDRFSGHQFPNYSSELNVNALLLGDSALYLCASSLAGGSRGYTFGSGTRLTVV.

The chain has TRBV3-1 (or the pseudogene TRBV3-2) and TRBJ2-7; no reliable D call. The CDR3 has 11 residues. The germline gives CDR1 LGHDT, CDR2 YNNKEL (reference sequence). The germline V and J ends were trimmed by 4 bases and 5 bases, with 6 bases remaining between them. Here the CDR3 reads CASSRTDEQYF. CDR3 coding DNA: TGTGCCAGCAGCCGAACAGACGAGCAGTACTTC.